This entry describes one T cell receptor (beta chain). Germline V gene lookup returns CDR1 MGHRA and CDR2 YSYEKL. Trimming took 1 base from V and 3 from J; bases not matched to a gene: 9. The CDR3 is 17 residues long. As handled by the study authors: Counts of nucleated cells, estimated from reference gene primer amplification, were obtained. Profiling relied on immunoSEQ multiplex PCR, and the TCRdb table lists in-frame clones only, not all of them. V and J calls and clone size are those listed in that table; D and trimming were worked out from the DNA. This sample carries under 500,000 clones, around 89% of them seen once, and the ten largest clones take roughly 4.3%. The entry originates in a study of blood T cell repertoires in COVID-19. Whole-study context: Whether acute or convalescent, the COVID-19 samples came from the United States, Italy and Spain. The analysed material was cDNA or gDNA that came from T cells, B-cell-depleted T cells, or PBMCs.

The chain links TRBV4-1 to TRBJ1-5; 7 nucleotides line up with TRBD1. The sequencing sample was made of peripheral blood. The sequence was collected from a woman aged 25-40 years with acute or convalescent COVID-19. The CDR3 sequence is CASSQGQGDLNNQPQHF. In DNA form, the CDR3 reads TGCGCCAGCAGCCAAGGACAGGGAGACCTTAACAATCAGCCCCAGCATTTT.